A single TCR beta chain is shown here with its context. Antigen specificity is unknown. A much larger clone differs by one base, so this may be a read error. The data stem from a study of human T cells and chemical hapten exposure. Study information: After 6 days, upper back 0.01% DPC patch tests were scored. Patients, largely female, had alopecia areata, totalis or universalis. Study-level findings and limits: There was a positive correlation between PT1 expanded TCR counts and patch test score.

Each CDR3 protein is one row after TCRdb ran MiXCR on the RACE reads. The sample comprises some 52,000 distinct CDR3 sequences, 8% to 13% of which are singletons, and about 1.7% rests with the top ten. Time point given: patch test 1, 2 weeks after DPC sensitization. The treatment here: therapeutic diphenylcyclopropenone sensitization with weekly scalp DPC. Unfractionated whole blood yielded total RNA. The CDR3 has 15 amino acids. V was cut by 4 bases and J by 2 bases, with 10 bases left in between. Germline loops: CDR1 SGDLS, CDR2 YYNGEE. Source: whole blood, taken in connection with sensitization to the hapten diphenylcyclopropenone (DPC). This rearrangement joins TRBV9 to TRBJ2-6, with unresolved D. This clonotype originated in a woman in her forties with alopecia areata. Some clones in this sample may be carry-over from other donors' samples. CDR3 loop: CASSPWWTGANVLTF. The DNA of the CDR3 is TGTGCCAGCAGCCCCTGGTGGACTGGGGCCAACGTCCTGACTTTC.